Described below is a single TCR beta chain sequence and its context. Its antigen is still unknown. A second about 6 to 12 cycle PCR used barcoded and J-beta primers. Using its own MiXCR run on the 5' RACE reads, TCRdb lists one record per CDR3 protein. The table includes more than 500,000 distinct CDR3 sequences, about 25% detected once. Per germline, CDR1 SGHVS and CDR2 FQNEAQ. This CDR3 comprises 17 residues. The V and J ends lost 5 bases and 0 bases, in that order; junction bases with no gene match: 5. These data originate in a study of blood T cells in healthy people across ages. Study results and limitations: Per million T cells, TCR beta diversity dropped about linearly as age rose.

This sample was shared with a second study, whose subject was T cells of mothers and their children.

The origin of this receptor is a boy aged 2 to 10 in good health. The genes are TRBV7-8 and TRBJ2-1; TRBD2 aligns across 12 bases. The sequenced material came from blood. The DNA of the CDR3 is TGTGCCAGCAGCACGGGACTAGCGGGCTCCTCCTACAATGAGCAGTTCTTC. As protein: CASSTGLAGSSYNEQFF.